Reported below is one TCR beta chain. Trimming cost V 2 bases and J 2 bases; bases outside gene matches: 2. The length of the CDR3 is 15 residues. Germline V gene sequence: CDR1 SGHVS, CDR2 FQNEAQ. The source of the sample is a study of blood T cell repertoires in COVID-19. Repertoires were generated with immunoSEQ multiplex PCR, while TCRdb's copy carries only in-frame clones and drops some. Of over 250,000 clones listed, approximately 83% are singletons. This receptor was taken from a woman between 70 and 85 years old with acute or convalescent COVID-19. The chain uses TRBV7-8 and TRBJ2-1; 8 nucleotides agree with TRBD2. Sequencing was done on a sample of peripheral blood. The CDR3 sequence is CASSLSGGTYNEQFF. CDR3 in DNA: TGTGCCAGCAGCTTAAGCGGGGGTACCTACAATGAGCAGTTCTTC.